This T cell receptor beta chain was found in a study of T cells in Graves' hyperthyroidism and ophthalmopathy. Patients aged 18 to 65 had newly diagnosed hyperthyroidism that had lasted under 2 months. Ahead of any ophthalmopathy symptoms, the blood sample was obtained at the first diagnosis of hyperthyroidism. V was clipped by 8 bases and J by 5 bases; unmatched bases: 4. The CDR3 has 12 amino acids. In germline, CDR1 is LNHDA, CDR2 SQIVND (reference sequence). This clonotype was seen ten or more times. Amplified TCR beta CDR3 regions derived from RNA transcripts. The TCR CDR3 was amplified in a first-round RT-PCR using the HTBI primer set. Using its own MiXCR run on the multiplex PCR reads, TCRdb lists one record per CDR3 protein. The sample includes some 600,000 distinct CDR3 sequences, 14% of them seen just once.

The TCR originated in a woman aged 25 to 45 with Graves' hyperthyroidism that later progressed to Graves' ophthalmopathy. The source material was blood. This chain uses TRBV19 with TRBJ1-1; 8 positions agree with TRBD1. The CDR3 here is CASRQGRTEAFF. In DNA, the CDR3 is TGTGCCAGTCGACAGGGGCGTACTGAAGCTTTCTTT.